There are a few counts of the clone carrying this TCR beta chain. The sample originates from a study of blood T cell repertoires in COVID-19. Looked up from germline, CDR1 is SGHTA and CDR2 is FQGNSA. CDR3 size: 15 residues. Germline trimming cut 1 base from V and 4 bases from J; bases unmatched to any gene: 4. Profiling relied on immunoSEQ multiplex PCR, and the TCRdb table lists in-frame clones only, not all of them. The sample includes around 130,000 clones, approximately 77% of them seen just once. The chain joins TRBV7-2 to TRBJ2-7, with 10 bases matching TRBD2. This TCR came from a human donor in a cohort sampled during active COVID-19. The sample comprised peripheral blood. Here the CDR3 DNA reads TGTGCCAGCAGCTTAGAGGGTAGCGGGGGGTACGAGCAGTACTTC. Translation gives CASSLEGSGGYEQYF.